What follows are 28 T cell receptor beta chains derived from one specimen sequenced in a study of T cells in Graves' hyperthyroidism and ophthalmopathy. The source material, RNA transcripts, was used to amplify TCR beta CDR3 regions. Using the HTBI primer set, a first-round RT-PCR was run on the TCR CDR3. MiXCR, run by TCRdb on the multiplex PCR reads, gives a single entry per CDR3 protein. The table includes roughly 350,000 distinct CDR3 sequences, approximately 15% detected once. Material for sequencing was blood. The receptor source for this set is a woman younger than 45 with Graves' hyperthyroidism.

The sample holds many counts of this clonotype. This chain links TRBV27 with TRBJ2-7, with 9 bases fitting TRBD1. Germline loops: CDR1 MNHEY, CDR2 SMNVEV (reference sequence). V shed 5 bases, J shed 10 bases, and the junction held 18 bases outside the gene matches. CDR3 size: 16 residues. CDR3 sequence: CASSQTGGVSSDDQYF. For the CDR3, the DNA is TGTGCCAGCAGTCAAACAGGGGGCGTTTCTTCTGATGATCAGTACTTC.

This clonotype was found a few times. This chain connects TRBV24-1 to TRBJ1-2, with 10 bases aligning to TRBD1. V shed 11 bases and J 8 bases; nucleotides not matched to a gene: 13. Germline CDR1 is KGHDR and CDR2 is SFDVKD. CDR3 length: 14 residues. CDR3 sequence reads: CASIGTGEEGGYTF. The CDR3 bases are TGTGCCAGTATCGGGACAGGGGAAGAAGGCGGCTACACCTTC.

This rearrangement joins TRBV29-1 to TRBJ2-1, with a weak D call TRBD2 (6 bases). The CDR3 covers 14 residues. Trimming left V 8 bases short and J 4 bases short, with 18 bases between. Germline CDR1 and CDR2: SQVTM and ANQGSEA. The CDR3 nucleotides are TGCAGCCTACGAGGGCCTGCGGGATACAATGAGCAGTTCTTC. It translates to CSLRGPAGYNEQFF.

About this clonotype itself: A much larger clone sits a single nucleotide away, making a read error possible. The chain carries TRBV6-2 or TRBV6-3 and TRBJ1-1; D remains ambiguous. Germline values: CDR1 MNHEY, CDR2 SVGEGT. The V gene lost 1 base and the J gene lost 6 bases, with 12 bases spanning the gap. There are 14 residues in the CDR3. DNA for the CDR3: TGTGCCAGCAGTTACTGGCAAGGGTCATCTGAAGCTTTCTTT. Translation gives CASSYWQGSSEAFF.

This clonotype was seen a few times. The rearrangement joins TRBV3-1 to TRBJ2-3; D may match TRBD1 or TRBD2 (5 bases each). Germline values: CDR1 LGHDT, CDR2 YNNKEL (reference sequence). V lost 2 bases and J lost 10, with 13 bases in between. CDR3 size: 13 residues. The CDR3 loop reads CASSQRGAGSQYF. The CDR3 nucleotides are TGTGCCAGCAGCCAAAGGGGAGCCGGATCGCAGTATTTT.

A few counts support this clonotype. The V and J genes are TRBV9 and TRBJ2-2; either TRBD1 or TRBD2 may fit D (5 bases each). This CDR3 has 13 amino acids. V lost 3 bases, J lost 7 bases, and 10 bases lay in between. Germline V gene lookup returns CDR1 SGDLS and CDR2 YYNGEE. CDR3 nucleotides: TGTGCCAGCAGCGGGGGACGCCTCGGGGAGCTGTTTTTT. Translated, it gives CASSGGRLGELFF.

This clonotype has ten or more counts. The chain joins TRBV20-1 to TRBJ2-3; TRBD2 matches 14 bases. V gave up 6 bases and J gave up 6 bases; unmatched junction bases: 8. Per germline, CDR1 DFQATT and CDR2 SNEGSKA (reference sequence). The CDR3 covers 15 residues. This CDR3 is CSALGLAGGVDTQYF. CDR3 nucleotides: TGCAGTGCGCTTGGACTAGCGGGAGGAGTGGATACGCAGTATTTT.

The chain combines TRBV4-2 with TRBJ2-2; no definite D call. The CDR3 is made up of 15 amino acids. The V end was cut by 0 bases, the J end by 1 base, with 6 bases between. Germline loops: CDR1 LGHNA, CDR2 YNFKEQ. The CDR3 sequence: CASSQDGGNTGELFF. The CDR3 bases are TGTGCCAGCAGCCAAGACGGTGGGAACACCGGGGAGCTGTTTTTT.

This clonotype has just a few counts. This chain joins TRBV6-2 or TRBV6-3 and TRBJ2-5; the match to TRBD2 covers 7 bases. The ends lost 6 bases at V and 3 bases at J; junction bases unmatched: 7. Germline V lookup: CDR1 MNHEY, CDR2 SVGEGT. The length of the CDR3 is 14 residues. CDR3 sequence: CASRNSGWEETQYF. The CDR3, as DNA: TGTGCCAGCAGAAATAGCGGGTGGGAAGAGACCCAGTACTTC.

J is TRBJ1-3 and V is TRBV6-5; no clear D gene. V lost 2 bases and J 1 base, leaving 9 bases between the germline ends. Looked up from germline, CDR1 is MNHEY and CDR2 is SVGAGI. The CDR3 runs 15 residues. CDR3 sequence reads: CASSYSLNSGNTIYF. CDR3 in DNA: TGTGCCAGCAGTTACAGTTTGAATTCTGGAAACACCATATATTTT.

This CDR3 reads CSVEDPSYEQYF. In DNA, the CDR3 is TGCAGCGTTGAAGATCCCTCCTACGAGCAGTACTTC. The J gene is TRBJ2-7, the V gene TRBV29-1; D remains unclear. Trimming stripped 0 bases from V and 0 bases from J, with 3 bases between. The CDR3 length is 12 residues. Germline values: CDR1 SQVTM, CDR2 ANQGSEA.

This clonotype was seen a single time. A single base separates this from a much larger clone, so it may be a read error. V usage is TRBV19 and J usage is TRBJ2-7; 7 bases line up with TRBD1. Germline V gene sequence: CDR1 LNHDA, CDR2 SQIVND (reference sequence). After removal of 3 bases from V and 3 bases from J, the junction contained 8 bases not matched to a gene. The CDR3 contains 15 residues. The CDR3 sequence: CASSIPATGFYEQYF. The CDR3 DNA sequence: TGTGCCAGTAGTATTCCCGCGACAGGGTTCTACGAGCAGTACTTC.

In its sample, this clonotype was seen many times. The J gene is TRBJ1-3, the V gene TRBV7-2; D is unresolved. The germline V gene encodes CDR1 SGHTA and CDR2 FQGNSA. The CDR3 consists of 16 residues. V gave up 5 bases and J gave up 0 bases, with 14 bases separating them. CDR3 in amino acids: CASSPETLVSGNTIYF. The CDR3 region has the DNA TGTGCCAGCAGCCCGGAGACACTCGTCTCTGGAAACACCATATATTTT.

This clonotype has ten or more counts. The genes are TRBV9 and TRBJ2-3; 8 nucleotides match TRBD2. This CDR3 is built from 15 residues. Trimming at V came to 0 bases and at J to 3 bases, leaving 3 bases not matched to a gene. Germline V gene data show CDR1 as SGDLS and CDR2 as YYNGEE. The CDR3 DNA is TGTGCCAGCAGCGTAGCGCCTAGCGGGACAGATACGCAGTATTTT. It codes for CASSVAPSGTDTQYF.

This clonotype appeared a few times. The chain carries TRBV29-1 and TRBJ2-5; D might be TRBD2 (6 bases). Germline CDR1 is SQVTM and CDR2 is ANQGSEA. The CDR3 sequence is 13 residues long. V was cut by 0 bases and J by 7 bases, with 12 bases left in between. The CDR3 coding sequence is TGCAGCGTTGAAGATCTTTCGGGAGCGACCCAGTACTTC. Amino acids: CSVEDLSGATQYF.

This clonotype was recorded at least ten times. The CDR3 nucleotides are TGTGCCAGCAGCTTACACCCCTCGGTGGGCTATGGCTACACCTTC. Translated, it gives CASSLHPSVGYGYTF. V is TRBV11-2 and J is TRBJ1-2; no definite D call. This CDR3 is built from 15 residues. In germline, CDR1 is SGHAT, CDR2 FQNNGV. Deletions cut 2 bases from V and 4 bases from J, with 14 bases between.

This clonotype was counted ten times or more. The chain has TRBV25-1 and TRBJ2-3; D ambiguous. V was shortened by 6 bases and J by 4 bases, with 11 bases between the two germline ends. This CDR3 comprises 13 residues. The germline gives CDR1 MGHDK, CDR2 SYGVNS. CDR3 nucleotides: TGTGCCAGCAGAGAGAACTCGGCAGATACGCAGTATTTT. As protein: CASRENSADTQYF.

This clonotype showed up many times. The genes are TRBV20-1 and TRBJ2-1, with D perhaps TRBD2 (6 bases). The CDR3 runs to 14 residues. The germline V and J ends were trimmed by 3 bases and 6 bases, with 15 bases remaining between them. Germline values: CDR1 DFQATT, CDR2 SNEGSKA (reference sequence). The CDR3 DNA is TGCAGTGCTAGGGCTACATCCGGGAGCAATGAGCAGTTCTTC. Protein: CSARATSGSNEQFF.

The CDR3 region is CASSPPGDRVHEQYF. The DNA of the CDR3 is TGTGCCAGCAGTCCCCCCGGCGACAGGGTTCACGAGCAGTACTTC. V usage is TRBV28 and J usage is TRBJ2-7; TRBD1 matches at 7 bases. The CDR3 consists of 15 residues. The germline V gene has CDR1 MDHEN and CDR2 SYDVKM. The V and J ends lost 5 bases and 5 bases, in that order; junction bases with no gene match: 12.

This clonotype was observed a few times. The chain combines TRBV7-2 with TRBJ1-2, with no clear D. V was pared by 4 bases and J by 3 bases, with 12 bases between. CDR3 length equals 14 residues. CDR1 is SGHTA and CDR2 is FQGNSA in the germline V gene. The CDR3 here is CASSSVGVHYGYTF. The CDR3 bases are TGTGCCAGCAGCTCCGTCGGGGTGCACTATGGCTACACCTTC.

This clonotype was counted at least ten times. V is TRBV2 and J is TRBJ1-6; D may be TRBD1 (6 bases). Trimming stripped 3 bases from V and 10 bases from J, with 16 bases between. The CDR3 runs to 15 residues. Looked up from germline, CDR1 is SNHLY and CDR2 is FYNNEI. The CDR3 loop is CASSDQGMSASPLHF. The CDR3 DNA is TGTGCCAGCAGTGACCAGGGGATGTCAGCGTCACCCCTCCACTTT.

This clonotype was detected ten times or more. DNA of the CDR3: TGTGCCACCGCTTTTGCGCGGACCTACACAGATACGCAGTATTTT. Translation: CATAFARTYTDTQYF. The chain recombines TRBV2 with TRBJ2-3; no reliable D call. This CDR3 comprises 15 residues. Between the trimmed V and J ends, which lost 10 bases and 2 bases, there was a span of 19 bases. Germline CDR1 SNHLY, CDR2 FYNNEI.

This clonotype has a count of ten or more. The chain couples TRBV12-3 or TRBV12-4 to TRBJ2-2, with 7 bases identical to TRBD2. The CDR3 is 17 residues long. V dropped 3 bases and J dropped 4; count of bases not matched to a gene: 11. DNA for the CDR3: TGTGCCAGCAGTTTGGGTGGCGGCGGGAGTACCACCGGGGAGCTGTTTTTT. Its protein is CASSLGGGGSTTGELFF.

This clonotype was recorded many times. This sequence joins TRBV28 and TRBJ1-2; 7 bases match TRBD1. Germline V lookup: CDR1 MDHEN, CDR2 SYDVKM. After removal of 5 bases from V and 7 bases from J, the junction contained 13 bases not matched to a gene. This CDR3 contains 15 residues. The CDR3 spells CASSPDNRGVGGYTF. CDR3 nucleotide sequence: TGTGCCAGCAGTCCGGACAACAGGGGTGTGGGTGGCTACACCTTC.

This clonotype has ten or more counts. This chain links TRBV7-3 with TRBJ2-3; D is perhaps TRBD2 (7 bases). The germline CDR1 and CDR2 sequences are SGHTA and FQGTGA. V was clipped by 5 bases and J by 4 bases, with 13 bases between them. The CDR3 runs 14 residues. The CDR3 loop reads CASSTSGGPDTQYF. The CDR3, as DNA: TGTGCCAGCAGCACCTCGGGGGGCCCAGATACGCAGTATTTT.

This clonotype was detected ten times or more. This chain uses TRBV9 with TRBJ2-7; D perhaps matches TRBD2 (6 bases). This CDR3 is 14 amino acids long. V lost 0 bases, J lost 3 bases, and 10 bases lay in between. Per the germline V gene, CDR1 is SGDLS and CDR2 is YYNGEE. CDR3 sequence reads: CASSVVPGDYEQYF. The CDR3 DNA sequence: TGTGCCAGCAGCGTAGTTCCGGGGGACTACGAGCAGTACTTC.

In this sample, this clonotype turned up many times. The chain employs TRBV20-1 and TRBJ2-1, with 11 positions matching TRBD1. Germline CDR1 and CDR2: DFQATT and SNEGSKA (reference sequence). V shed 5 bases and J 3 bases; nucleotides not matched to a gene: 3. This CDR3 has 14 amino acids. CDR3 coding DNA: TGCAGTGCTGGGGGACAGGGGGTCTACAATGAGCAGTTCTTC. Translating gives CSAGGQGVYNEQFF.

The chain employs TRBV19 and TRBJ2-7; D could derive from TRBD1 or TRBD2 (6 bases each). The germline V gene has CDR1 LNHDA and CDR2 SQIVND (reference sequence). V lost 3 bases and J lost 4, with 16 bases in between. CDR3 length: 15 residues. The CDR3 here is CASSMAGRDKYEQYF. CDR3 nucleotide sequence: TGTGCCAGTAGTATGGCGGGACGGGACAAATACGAGCAGTACTTC.